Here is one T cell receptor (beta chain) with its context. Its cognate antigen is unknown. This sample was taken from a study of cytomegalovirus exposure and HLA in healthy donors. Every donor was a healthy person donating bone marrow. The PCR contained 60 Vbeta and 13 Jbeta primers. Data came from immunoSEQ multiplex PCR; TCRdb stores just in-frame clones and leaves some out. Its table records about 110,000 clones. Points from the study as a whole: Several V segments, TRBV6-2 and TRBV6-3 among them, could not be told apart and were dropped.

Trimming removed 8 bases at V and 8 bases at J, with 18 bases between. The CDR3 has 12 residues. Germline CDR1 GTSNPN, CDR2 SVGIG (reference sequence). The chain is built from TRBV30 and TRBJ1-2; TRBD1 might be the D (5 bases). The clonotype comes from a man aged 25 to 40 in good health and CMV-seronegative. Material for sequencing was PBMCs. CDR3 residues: CAIPRQGRGYTF. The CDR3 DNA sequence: TGTGCCATCCCCCGGCAGGGAAGGGGCTACACCTTC. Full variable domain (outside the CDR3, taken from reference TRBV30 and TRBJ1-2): SQTIHQWPATLVQPVGSPLSLECTVEGTSNPNLYWYRQAAGRGLQLLFYSVGIGQISSEVPQNLSASRPQDRQFILSSKKLLLSDSGFYLCAIPRQGRGYTFGSGTRLTVV.